Listed here are 2 T cell receptor beta chains from one sample, sequenced in a study of blood T cell repertoires in COVID-19 (dated by TCRdb to the early 2020s). Receptors were amplified or captured by the immunoSEQ multiplex PCR assay. Sourced from immuneACCESS, this table was stored by TCRdb with only in-frame sequences that have V and J called. A share of the clones is absent; for the studies checked, an unresolved V gene accounts for under half, and the remainder has no known explanation. Recorded for this sample are 150,000 to 250,000 clones; roughly 94% of them occurred a single time. Jointly, the top ten make up 0.6% to 0.9% of the sample. Sample: peripheral blood. The receptors were sampled from a man aged 25 to 45 with COVID-19, enrolled during active disease.

J is TRBJ2-5 and V is TRBV30, with a possible D match to TRBD2 (6 bases). Trimming shortened V by 0 bases and J by 5 bases, and 13 bases separated the two germline ends. This CDR3 region has 14 residues. CDR1 and CDR2 from the germline V gene are GTSNPN and SVGIG (reference sequence). This chain's CDR3 is CAWSVGGLGETQYF. CDR3 sequence (DNA): TGTGCCTGGAGTGTAGGAGGGTTAGGGGAGACCCAGTACTTC.

CDR3 residues: CASSYSRFGTEAFF. CDR3 DNA: TGTGCCAGCAGTTACTCGCGGTTCGGCACTGAAGCTTTCTTT. This chain connects TRBV6-5 to TRBJ1-1; D remains unclear. The CDR3 is made up of 14 amino acids. Trimming stripped 0 bases from V and 4 bases from J, with 9 bases between. The germline CDR1 and CDR2 sequences are MNHEY and SVGAGI.